This TCR beta chain was identified during a study of low-dose radiotherapy and immunotherapy resistance in tumors. For the study at large: Each patient was administered nivolumab intravenously at 240 mg, which was a flat dose, every two weeks, along with intravenous ipilimumab at 1 mg/kg every six weeks.

TRAV- and TRBV-specific primers, spanning alpha and beta chains, primed first-strand cDNA. A constant-region primer paired with the V-primer adapter amplified TCRs over 20 PCR cycles. TCRdb re-called the reads with MiXCR, one entry per CDR3 protein. The profile shows some 88,000 distinct CDR3 sequences, under 10% of them singletons. The CDR3 has 15 residues. Trimming cost V 1 base and J 2 bases; bases outside gene matches: 2. In germline, CDR1 is MGHRA, CDR2 YSYEKL. Sample time point: before trial treatment. In this sample, this clonotype turned up many times. The sequence was collected from a male donor with prostate cancer. This chain uses TRBV4-1 with TRBJ2-3; TRBD2 agrees at 8 bases. Sample: PBMCs, taken before treatment. The CDR3 DNA reads as TGCGCCAGCAGCCAAGTAGCGGGACCCACAGATACGCAGTATTTT. Its translation: CASSQVAGPTDTQYF.